This record looks at one T cell receptor beta chain sequence and its context. The TCRbeta library was prepared with unique molecular identifiers. TCRdb processed the PCR reads anew with MiXCR; each CDR3 protein has one entry. The sample includes around 600,000 distinct CDR3 sequences, about 11% seen only once; the top ten take less than 5%. This record comes from a study of T-cell reconstitution after alpha-beta-depleted transplantation in children. With 2 bases clipped from V and 1 base from J, the junction kept 10 bases outside the gene matches. The CDR3 has 16 residues. Germline V lookup: CDR1 DFQATT, CDR2 SNEGSKA (reference sequence).

The chain uses TRBV20-1 and TRBJ1-2; 7 bases match TRBD1. This sequence was found in a human donor who donated a stem cell graft to a child with acute myeloid leukemia. This specimen consisted of PBMCs from the stem cell graft donor, obtained from the stem cell graft. The CDR3 DNA is TGCAGTGCTAGACGGTACAGGGGATTTCGTAACTATGGCTACACCTTC. It translates to CSARRYRGFRNYGYTF.